Shown below are 5 T cell receptor beta chains from a single sample sequenced in a study of T cell responses to AZD1222 COVID-19 vaccine. This table comes from immunoSEQ multiplex PCR, and its TCRdb copy is limited to in-frame clones, with some not included. The sample carries over 110,000 clones, 75% to 90% recorded once. The input for sequencing was peripheral blood, taken 28 days after the second AZD1222 dose. The receptor source for this set is an adult who received the AZD1222 COVID-19 vaccine.

The chain has TRBV7-9 and TRBJ2-1; perhaps TRBD2 as D (5 bases). V was cut by 5 bases and J by 5 bases, with 19 bases left in between. The V gene's germline CDR1 is SEHNR and CDR2 FQNEAQ (reference sequence). The CDR3 contains 16 residues. Here the CDR3 reads CASSSRQTEADNEQFF. Here the CDR3 DNA reads TGTGCCAGCAGCAGTAGGCAGACCGAAGCGGACAATGAGCAGTTCTTC.

The chain carries TRBV2 and TRBJ1-4, with TRBD1 as a possible D gene (6 bases). The V gene lost 7 bases and the J gene lost 4 bases, with 13 bases spanning the gap. There are 14 residues in the CDR3. Germline CDR1 and CDR2: SNHLY and FYNNEI. The CDR3 loop reads CASNPDRFNEKLFF. The CDR3 region has the DNA TGTGCCAGCAACCCGGACAGATTTAATGAAAAACTGTTTTTT. The whole variable domain, remainder taken from reference TRBV2 and TRBJ1-4, is EPEVTQTPSHQVTQMGQEVILRCVPISNHLYFYWYRQILGQKVEFLVSFYNNEISEKSEIFDDQFSVERPDGSNFTLKIRSTKLEDSAMYFCASNPDRFNEKLFFGSGTQLSVL.

The chain couples TRBV19 to TRBJ1-2; 11 bases fit TRBD1. After removal of 6 bases from V and 5 bases from J, the junction contained 11 bases not matched to a gene. The CDR3 has 16 amino acids. Looked up from germline, CDR1 is LNHDA and CDR2 is SQIVND (reference sequence). The CDR3 protein is CASRTSGTGGSYGYTF. The CDR3 DNA reads as TGTGCCAGTAGGACCTCCGGGACAGGGGGAAGTTATGGCTACACCTTC.

The chain has TRBV28 and TRBJ2-3, with 11 bases lining up with TRBD1. Trimming at V came to 8 bases and at J to 0 bases, leaving 4 bases not matched to a gene. Germline V CDR1 and CDR2: MDHEN, SYDVKM. This CDR3 is built from 15 residues. CDR3 in DNA: TGTGCCAGCCTGGACAGGGGGCGAAGCACAGATACGCAGTATTTT. This encodes CASLDRGRSTDTQYF.

CDR3 coding DNA: TGTGCCAGCAGCTTCAACACCGGGGAGCTGTTTTTT. Translated: CASSFNTGELFF. The V and J genes are TRBV9 and TRBJ2-2, with D unclear. The length of the CDR3 is 12 residues. Trimming pared 4 bases from V and 2 bases from J, leaving 3 bases between. Germline V gene data show CDR1 as SGDLS and CDR2 as YYNGEE.